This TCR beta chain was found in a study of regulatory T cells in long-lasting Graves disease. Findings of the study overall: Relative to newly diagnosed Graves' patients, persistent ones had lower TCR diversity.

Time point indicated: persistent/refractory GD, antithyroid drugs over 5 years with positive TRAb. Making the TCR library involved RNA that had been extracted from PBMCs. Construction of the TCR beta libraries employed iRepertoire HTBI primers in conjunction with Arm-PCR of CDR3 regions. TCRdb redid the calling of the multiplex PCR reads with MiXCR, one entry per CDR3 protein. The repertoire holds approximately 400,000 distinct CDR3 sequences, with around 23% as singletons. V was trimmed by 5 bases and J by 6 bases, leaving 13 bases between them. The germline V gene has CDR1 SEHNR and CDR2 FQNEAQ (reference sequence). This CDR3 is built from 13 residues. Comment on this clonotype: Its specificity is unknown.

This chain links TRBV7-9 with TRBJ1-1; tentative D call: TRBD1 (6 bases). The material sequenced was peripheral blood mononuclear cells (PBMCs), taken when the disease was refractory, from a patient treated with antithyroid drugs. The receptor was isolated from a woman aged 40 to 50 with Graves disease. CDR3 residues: CASSHRQVSEAFF. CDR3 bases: TGTGCCAGCAGCCACCGACAGGTCTCTGAAGCTTTCTTT.